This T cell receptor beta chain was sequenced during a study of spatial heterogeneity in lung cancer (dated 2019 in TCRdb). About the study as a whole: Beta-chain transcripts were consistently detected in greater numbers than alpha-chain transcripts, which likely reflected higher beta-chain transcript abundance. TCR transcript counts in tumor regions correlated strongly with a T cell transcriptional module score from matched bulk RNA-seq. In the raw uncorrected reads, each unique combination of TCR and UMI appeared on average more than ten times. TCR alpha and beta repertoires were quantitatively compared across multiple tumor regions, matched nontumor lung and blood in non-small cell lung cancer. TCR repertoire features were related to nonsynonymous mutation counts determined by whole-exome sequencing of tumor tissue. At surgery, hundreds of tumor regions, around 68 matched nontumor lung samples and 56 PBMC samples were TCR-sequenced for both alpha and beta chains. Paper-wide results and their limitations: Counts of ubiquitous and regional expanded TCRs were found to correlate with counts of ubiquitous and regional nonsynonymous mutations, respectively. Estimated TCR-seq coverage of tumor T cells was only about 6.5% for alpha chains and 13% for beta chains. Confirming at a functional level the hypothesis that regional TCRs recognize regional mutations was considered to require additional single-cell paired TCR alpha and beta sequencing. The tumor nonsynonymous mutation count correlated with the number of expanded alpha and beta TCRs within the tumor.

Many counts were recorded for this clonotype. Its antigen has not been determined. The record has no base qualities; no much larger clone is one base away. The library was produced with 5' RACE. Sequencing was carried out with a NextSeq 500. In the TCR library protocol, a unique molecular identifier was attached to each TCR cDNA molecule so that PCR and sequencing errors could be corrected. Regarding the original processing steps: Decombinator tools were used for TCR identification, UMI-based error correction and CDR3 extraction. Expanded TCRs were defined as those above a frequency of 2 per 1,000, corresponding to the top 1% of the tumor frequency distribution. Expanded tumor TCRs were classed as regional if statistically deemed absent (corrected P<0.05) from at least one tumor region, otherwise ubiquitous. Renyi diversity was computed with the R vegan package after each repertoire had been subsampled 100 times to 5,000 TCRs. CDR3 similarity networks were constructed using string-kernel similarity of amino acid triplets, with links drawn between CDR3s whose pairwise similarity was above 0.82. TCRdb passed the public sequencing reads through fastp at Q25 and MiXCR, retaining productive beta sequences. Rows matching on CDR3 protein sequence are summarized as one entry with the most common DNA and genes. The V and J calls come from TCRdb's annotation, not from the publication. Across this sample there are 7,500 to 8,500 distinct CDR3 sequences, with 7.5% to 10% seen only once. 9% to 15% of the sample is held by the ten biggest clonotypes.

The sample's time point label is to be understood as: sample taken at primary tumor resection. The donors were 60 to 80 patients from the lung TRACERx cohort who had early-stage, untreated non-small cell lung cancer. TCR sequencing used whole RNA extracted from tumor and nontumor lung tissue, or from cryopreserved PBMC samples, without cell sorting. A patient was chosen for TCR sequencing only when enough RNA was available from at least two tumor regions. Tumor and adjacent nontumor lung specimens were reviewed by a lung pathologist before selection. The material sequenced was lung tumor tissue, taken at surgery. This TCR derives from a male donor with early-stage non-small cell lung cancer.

The nucleotide sequence reads TGTGCCAGCTCCCCAGGTCCAGCGGGGACCCAGTACTTC. Translated, this is CASSPGPAGTQYF. The chain is assembled from TRBV27 and TRBJ2-5; matching of 6 bases hints at TRBD2 as the D gene. V is cut by 8 bases and J by 7 bases, and the space between the germline ends is 17 bases. Including cysteine and phenylalanine, the CDR3 has 13 amino acids. Only the CDR3 portion is preserved as DNA: 39 bases, with reading frame beginning at the first base. According to the germline V gene (reference sequence), CDR1 reads MNHEY and CDR2 reads SMNVEV.